What follows are 8 T cell receptor beta chains derived from one specimen sequenced in a study of early stage breast cancer tumors. TCRdb keeps only in-frame clones here, not all; method: immunoSEQ multiplex PCR. The data hold approximately 20,000 clones, with 60% to 85% observed a single time. Sequencing was performed on blood. All receptors derive from a person aged 55 to 75 with breast cancer.

This sequence joins TRBV6-6 and TRBJ2-7; 8 bases match TRBD1. With 7 bases clipped from V and 4 bases from J, the junction kept 6 bases outside the gene matches. CDR3 size: 13 residues. The V gene's germline CDR1 is MNHNY and CDR2 SVGAGI (reference sequence). The CDR3 here is CASNLNRGYEQYF. CDR3 nucleotide sequence: TGTGCCAGCAACTTGAACAGGGGGTACGAGCAGTACTTC.

This rearrangement joins TRBV27 to TRBJ1-2; D is perhaps TRBD1 (5 bases). V lost 8 bases to trimming and J lost 1 base, with 14 bases between them. CDR1 is MNHEY and CDR2 is SMNVEV in the germline V gene (reference sequence). This CDR3 comprises 14 residues. CDR3 nucleotides: TGTGCCAGCGCCCAACAAGGGGATAACTATGGCTACACCTTC. Protein product: CASAQQGDNYGYTF.

This clone has a single count. The V and J genes are TRBV27 and TRBJ2-6; D is unresolved. From germline, CDR1 is MNHEY and CDR2 SMNVEV (reference sequence). The CDR3 is 16 amino acids. The ends were cut back, 3 bases at V and 0 bases at J, with 9 bases in the middle. The CDR3 bases are TGTGCCAGCAGTTTTTACGGAGTCTCTGGGGCCAACGTCCTGACTTTC. Translated: CASSFYGVSGANVLTF.

This chain uses TRBV7-6 with TRBJ2-1; TRBD1 might be the D (5 bases). The V and J ends lost 0 bases and 12 bases respectively, with 21 bases between them. Germline CDR1 is SGHVS and CDR2 is FNYEAQ. This CDR3 comprises 16 residues. DNA for the CDR3: TGTGCCAGCAGCTTAGCGTCTAAGGGGTCAAGATTCGGGCAGTTCTTC. It encodes CASSLASKGSRFGQFF. The full variable domain, completed using reference TRBV7-6 and TRBJ2-1, is GAGVSQSPRYKVTKRGQDVALRCDPISGHVSLYWYRQALGQGPEFLTYFNYEAQQDKSGLPNDRFSAERPEGSISTLTIQRTEQRDSAMYRCASSLASKGSRFGQFFGPGTRLTVL.

For the CDR3, the DNA is TGTGCCAGTGGGAGGACAGGGAGCTCTGGAAACACCATATATTTT. It encodes CASGRTGSSGNTIYF. The chain joins TRBV19 to TRBJ1-3, with 8 nucleotides matching TRBD1. This CDR3 spans 15 amino acids. Germline V gives CDR1 LNHDA, CDR2 SQIVND (reference sequence). The V segment lost 8 bases and the J segment 0 bases; nucleotides outside the gene matches: 6.

The CDR3 reads CASSAQVGQTNTEAFF. CDR3 DNA sequence: TGTGCCAGCAGCGCGCAGGTGGGACAGACGAACACTGAAGCTTTCTTT. V and J are TRBV9 and TRBJ1-1, with TRBD1 identical over 7 bases. With 3 bases clipped from V and 1 base from J, the junction kept 9 bases outside the gene matches. This CDR3 region has 16 residues. Germline lookup yields CDR1 SGDLS and CDR2 YYNGEE. Drawing the rest from reference TRBV9 and TRBJ1-1, the complete variable domain is DSGVTQTPKHLITATGQRVTLRCSPRSGDLSVYWYQQSLDQGLQFLIQYYNGEERAKGNILERFSAQQFPDLHSELNLSSLELGDSALYFCASSAQVGQTNTEAFFGQGTRLTVV.

This rearrangement joins TRBV12-1 to TRBJ2-1. TRBV12-1 is a pseudogene locus. There are 12 residues in the CDR3. Here the CDR3 reads CASSFIYNEQFF. The CDR3 coding sequence is TGTGCCAGCAGCTTTATCTACAATGAGCAGTTCTTC.

The V gene is TRBV30, the J gene TRBJ1-2; perhaps TRBD1 as D (6 bases). V dropped 6 bases and J dropped 6 bases, with 14 bases sitting between them. Germline CDR1 and CDR2: GTSNPN and SVGIG (reference sequence). The CDR3 length is 12 residues. The DNA for the CDR3 is TGTGCCTGCCTAAGGGGGGGTAATGGCTACACCTTC. Translating gives CACLRGGNGYTF.